Below are 7 T cell receptor beta chains sequenced from a single sample in a study of T cells expressing NK-cell markers. TCRdb reprocessed the 5' RACE reads, with one entry per CDR3 protein and no DNA. This sample carries 400,000 to 500,000 distinct CDR3 sequences, with roughly 7.2% going to the ten biggest clones. Material: blood T cells: a sorted CD56 or NKG2C T cell subset, CD4+ or CD8+ T cells, or bulk PBMC T cells (not recorded which). Receptors originate from a woman between 18 and 69 years old in good health.

The rearrangement links TRBV20-1 to TRBJ1-5; the TCRdb D gene call, TRBD1, has no DNA to confirm it. This CDR3 contains 14 residues. The germline V gene has CDR1 DFQATT and CDR2 SNEGSKA (reference sequence). The CDR3 protein is CSAVGGAGNQPQHF.

The rearrangement joins TRBV12-3 or TRBV12-4 to TRBJ1-5; TCRdb indicates TRBD1, and absent DNA this call remains unverified. The CDR3 is made up of 15 amino acids. The CDR3 here is CASSPAQGSRQPQHF.

The CDR3 sequence is CSVGQGFYEQYF. V is TRBV29-1 and J is TRBJ2-7; TCRdb's assignment of TRBD1 cannot be checked, as there is no DNA. CDR1 is SQVTM and CDR2 is ANQGSEA in the germline V gene. The CDR3 extends over 12 amino acids.

The chain joins TRBV6-5 to TRBJ2-3; checking the TCRdb D call of TRBD2 is not possible without DNA. CDR1 is MNHEY, CDR2 SVGAGI, per germline. The CDR3 extends over 17 amino acids. The CDR3 spells CASSYAAGGAGIDTQYF.

The chain employs TRBV13 and TRBJ2-7; TCRdb picks TRBD1, but there is no DNA to check that call. Germline V gives CDR1 PRHDT, CDR2 FYEKMQ (reference sequence). The CDR3 consists of 14 residues. Here the CDR3 reads CASRRTPEAREQYF.

The rearrangement uses TRBV13 and TRBJ2-1; the TCRdb D gene call, TRBD2, has no DNA to confirm it. CDR1 is PRHDT and CDR2 is FYEKMQ in the germline V gene (reference sequence). CDR3 size: 23 residues. The CDR3 loop reads CASSRRWTDRPDSIRSSYNEQFF.

The chain employs TRBV4-3 and TRBJ2-1. Per the germline V gene, CDR1 is LGHNA and CDR2 is YSLEER. CDR3 length: 13 residues. The CDR3 is CASSQDGVNEQFF.